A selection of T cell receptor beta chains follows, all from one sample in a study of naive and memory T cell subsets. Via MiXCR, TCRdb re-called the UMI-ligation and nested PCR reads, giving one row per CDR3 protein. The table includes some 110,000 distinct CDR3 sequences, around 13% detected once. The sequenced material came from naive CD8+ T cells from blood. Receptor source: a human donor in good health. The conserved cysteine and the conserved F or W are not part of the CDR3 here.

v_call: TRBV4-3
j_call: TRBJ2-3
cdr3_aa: ASSQDGEWRGTDTQY

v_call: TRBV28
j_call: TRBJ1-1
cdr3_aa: ASSLVLRRNTEAF

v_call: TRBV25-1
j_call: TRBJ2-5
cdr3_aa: ASSGGTHSYQETQY

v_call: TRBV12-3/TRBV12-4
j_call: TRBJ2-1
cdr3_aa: ASSFGLGNNEQF

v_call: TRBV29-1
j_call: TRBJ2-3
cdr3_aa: SVQTGTGGPLTPTDTQY

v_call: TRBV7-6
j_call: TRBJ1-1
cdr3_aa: ASSLGAGITEAF

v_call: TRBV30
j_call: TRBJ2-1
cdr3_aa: AWNPGPQQF

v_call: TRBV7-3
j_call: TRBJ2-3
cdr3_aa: ASSLTGGSTDTQY

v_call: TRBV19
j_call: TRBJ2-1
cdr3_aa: ASSPTLSEQF

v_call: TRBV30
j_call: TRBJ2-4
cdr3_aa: AWDADAGAKNIQY

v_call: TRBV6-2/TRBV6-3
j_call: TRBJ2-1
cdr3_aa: ASSPSGKDNEQF

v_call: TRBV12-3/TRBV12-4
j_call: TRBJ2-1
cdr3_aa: ASSPGGGSDEQF

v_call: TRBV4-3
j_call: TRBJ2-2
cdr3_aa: ASSQDVTVGELF

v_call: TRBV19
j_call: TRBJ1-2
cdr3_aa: ASSGRDTYGYT

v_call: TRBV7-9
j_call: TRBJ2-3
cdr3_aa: ASSTAADTQY

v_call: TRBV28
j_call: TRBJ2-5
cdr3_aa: ASSGFPLGGYQETQY

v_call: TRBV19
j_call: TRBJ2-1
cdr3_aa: ASSWTSGRYNEQF

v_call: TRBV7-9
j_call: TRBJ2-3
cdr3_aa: ASSLWTDRGVIGTDTQY

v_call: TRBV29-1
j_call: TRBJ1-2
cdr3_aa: SVDGVHEGWVGPYGYT

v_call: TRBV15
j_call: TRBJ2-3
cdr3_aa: ATSRDSGITSTDTQY

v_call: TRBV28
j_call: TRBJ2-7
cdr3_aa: ASSLRRLAGADEQY

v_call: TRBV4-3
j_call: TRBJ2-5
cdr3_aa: ASSQGLLETQY

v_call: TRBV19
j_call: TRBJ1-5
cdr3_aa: ASSIQLGDQPQH

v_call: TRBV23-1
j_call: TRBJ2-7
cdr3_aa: ASSLGRSHEQY

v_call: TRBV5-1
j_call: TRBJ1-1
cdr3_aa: ASSDPPNGDTEAF

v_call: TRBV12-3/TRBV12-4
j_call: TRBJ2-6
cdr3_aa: ASSFLAGANVLT

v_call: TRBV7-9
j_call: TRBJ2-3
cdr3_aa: ASSTTSGETTDTQY

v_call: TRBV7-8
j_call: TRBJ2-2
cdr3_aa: ASSYSRGTSGRGNTGELF

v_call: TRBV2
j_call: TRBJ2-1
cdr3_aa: ASSPNNEQF

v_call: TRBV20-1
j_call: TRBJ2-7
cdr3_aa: SASGTAYEQY

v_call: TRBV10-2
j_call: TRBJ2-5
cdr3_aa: ASSESRLAWETQY

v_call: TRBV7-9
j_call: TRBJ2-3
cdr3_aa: ASSSLAASSADTQY

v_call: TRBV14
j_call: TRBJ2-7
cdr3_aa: ASSQDLPESPVPGASYEQY

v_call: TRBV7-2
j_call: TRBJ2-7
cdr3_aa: ASSGTSGRTYEQY

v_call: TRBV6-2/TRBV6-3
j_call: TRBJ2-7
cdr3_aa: ASSSTAGGTYEQY

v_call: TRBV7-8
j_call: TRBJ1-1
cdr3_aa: ASSPRTPEAF

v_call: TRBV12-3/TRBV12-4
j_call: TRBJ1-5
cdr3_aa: ASSALWTEQTNQPQH

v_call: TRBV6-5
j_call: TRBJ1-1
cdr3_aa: ASSFLGRLNTEAF

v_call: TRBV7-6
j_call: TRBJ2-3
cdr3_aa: ASSWRGGSGDTQY

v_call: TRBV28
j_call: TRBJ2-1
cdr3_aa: ASSFPGLSGQENYEQF

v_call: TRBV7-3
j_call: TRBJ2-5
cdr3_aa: ASSSGTSGGRETQY

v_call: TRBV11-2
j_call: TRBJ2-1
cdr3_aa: ASSSFKVSNEQF

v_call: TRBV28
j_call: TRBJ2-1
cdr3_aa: ASSLFVAGEAEQF

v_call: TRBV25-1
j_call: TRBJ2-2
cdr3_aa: ASSESRGPWTGELF

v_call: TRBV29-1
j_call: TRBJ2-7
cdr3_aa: SVEGAGRLGYEQY

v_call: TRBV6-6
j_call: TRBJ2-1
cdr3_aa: ASSPWWDALLTGF

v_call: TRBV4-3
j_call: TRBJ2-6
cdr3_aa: ASSPEGYVLT

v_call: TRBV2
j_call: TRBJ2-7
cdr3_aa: ASGDRTGRNEQY